The 10 T cell receptor beta chains given below trace back to one sample, sequenced in a study of identical twins. TCRdb re-derived calls from the 5' RACE reads in MiXCR, one entry per CDR3 protein. Of roughly 770,000 distinct CDR3 sequences in the sample, 15% to 20% were seen once. These data were also reused for a study on T cells expressing NK-cell markers.

The sample taken for sequencing was PBMCs. The receptors originated from a woman between 18 and 30 years old in good health.

This chain uses TRBV20-1 with TRBJ2-7; a weak D match, TRBD2 (6 bases). Trimming removed 3 bases from V and 4 bases from J, with 13 bases in between. The CDR3 is 13 residues long. Germline V gene sequence: CDR1 DFQATT, CDR2 SNEGSKA (reference sequence). The CDR3 loop is CSASVGGRYEQYF. The CDR3 DNA sequence: TGCAGTGCTAGTGTGGGGGGTAGATACGAGCAGTACTTC.

This chain joins TRBV6-1 and TRBJ2-7, with D perhaps assigned TRBD1 or TRBD2 (5 bases each). Trimming took off 6 bases at V and 4 bases at J, with 16 bases between the two ends. Per germline, CDR1 MNHNS and CDR2 SASEGT. The CDR3 extends over 14 amino acids. CDR3 sequence reads: CASSAGTVLYEQYF. As DNA, the CDR3 is TGTGCCAGCAGCGCCGGGACGGTCCTTTACGAGCAGTACTTC.

The rearrangement joins TRBV10-3 to TRBJ1-6; D is unclear. The CDR3 spans 14 residues. The germline V gene encodes CDR1 ENHRY and CDR2 SYGVKD. The V end lost 6 bases, the J end lost 10 bases, and 16 bases lay between the germline ends. This CDR3 is CAIRAGRAGSPLHF. The CDR3 DNA is TGTGCCATCAGAGCCGGACGGGCTGGGTCACCCCTCCACTTT.

This clonotype was detected once. The chain couples TRBV7-3 to TRBJ2-5; D is undetermined. The CDR3 consists of 15 residues. Germline V lookup: CDR1 SGHTA, CDR2 FQGTGA. Between the trimmed V and J ends, which lost 5 bases and 5 bases, there was a span of 18 bases. In DNA, the CDR3 is TGTGCCAGCAGCCAAATGGGGATTAGGGCGGAGACCCAGTACTTC. Translation gives CASSQMGIRAETQYF. Full variable domain (missing parts from reference TRBV7-3 and TRBJ2-5): GAGVSQTPSNKVTEKGKYVELRCDPISGHTALYWYRQSLGQGPEFLIYFQGTGAADDSGLPNDRFFAVRPEGSVSTLKIQRTERGDSAVYLCASSQMGIRAETQYFGPGTRLLVL.

The J gene is TRBJ2-2, the V gene TRBV3-1; 8 nucleotides align to TRBD2. V shed 5 bases and J 1 base; nucleotides not matched to a gene: 3. The CDR3 has 15 residues. From germline, CDR1 is LGHDT and CDR2 YNNKEL (reference sequence). The CDR3 region has the DNA TGTGCCAGCAGCTACGGGAGGGGGAACACCGGGGAGCTGTTTTTT. This codes for CASSYGRGNTGELFF.

This clonotype has at least ten counts. V usage is TRBV12-3 or TRBV12-4 and J usage is TRBJ2-1; 8 nucleotides agree with TRBD1. The trim removed 4 bases at V and 0 bases at J, leaving 11 bases unmatched. This CDR3 contains 18 residues. The CDR3 is CASSSTGTGLSSYNEQFF. The CDR3 DNA reads TGTGCCAGCAGTTCAACCGGGACAGGCCTAAGCTCCTACAATGAGCAGTTCTTC.

This clonotype was found a few times. This chain links TRBV10-3 with TRBJ1-2, with 12 bases fitting TRBD1. The CDR3 spans 16 residues. Germline loops: CDR1 ENHRY, CDR2 SYGVKD. Germline trimming cut 3 bases from V and 3 bases from J; bases unmatched to any gene: 5. The DNA of the CDR3 is TGTGCCATCAGTGATCCCGGGACAGGGGGCTACTATGGCTACACCTTC. Protein: CAISDPGTGGYYGYTF.

This clonotype came up a few times. The chain links TRBV7-2 to TRBJ1-1; D unclear. Trimming took 2 bases from V and 0 from J, leaving 10 bases between them. Germline values: CDR1 SGHTA, CDR2 FQGNSA. The CDR3 extends over 15 amino acids. The DNA for the CDR3 is TGTGCCAGCAGCTTAAGCGGGAGCATGAACACTGAAGCTTTCTTT. It yields the protein CASSLSGSMNTEAFF.

This clonotype came up a few times. The chain couples TRBV30 to TRBJ2-5, with 7 positions matching TRBD2. After removal of 0 bases from V and 3 bases from J, the junction contained 4 bases not matched to a gene. Per the germline V gene, CDR1 is GTSNPN and CDR2 is SVGIG (reference sequence). CDR3 length equals 14 residues. The CDR3 reads CAWSVLAGEETQYF. The CDR3 DNA reads TGTGCCTGGAGTGTACTGGCGGGAGAAGAGACCCAGTACTTC.

The chain recombines TRBV5-1 with TRBJ2-2; perhaps D is TRBD1 or TRBD2 (6 bases each). V gave up 2 bases and J gave up 3 bases, with 14 bases separating them. Germline-derived CDR1 and CDR2 are SGHRS and YFSETQ. This CDR3 is built from 16 residues. Here the CDR3 DNA reads TGCGCCAGCAGCTTCCTCAAGGGGGGCTACACCGGGGAGCTGTTTTTT. This sequence encodes CASSFLKGGYTGELFF. The full variable domain, rest sourced from reference TRBV5-1 and TRBJ2-2, is KAGVTQTPRYLIKTRGQQVTLSCSPISGHRSVSWYQQTPGQGLQFLFEYFSETQRNKGNFPGRFSGRQFSNSRSEMNVSTLELGDSALYLCASSFLKGGYTGELFFGEGSRLTVL.